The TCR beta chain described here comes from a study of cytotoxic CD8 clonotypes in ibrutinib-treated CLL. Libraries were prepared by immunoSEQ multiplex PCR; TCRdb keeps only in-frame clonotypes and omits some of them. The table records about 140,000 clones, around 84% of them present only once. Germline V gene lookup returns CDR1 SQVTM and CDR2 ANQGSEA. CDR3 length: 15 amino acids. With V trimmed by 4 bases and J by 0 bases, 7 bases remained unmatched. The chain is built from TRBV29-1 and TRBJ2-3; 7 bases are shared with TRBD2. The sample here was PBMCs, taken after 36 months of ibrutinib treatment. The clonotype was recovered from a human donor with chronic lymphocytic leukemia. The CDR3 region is CSVVSAGDSTDTQYF. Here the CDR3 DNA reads TGCAGCGTTGTCAGCGCGGGGGATAGCACAGATACGCAGTATTTT.